One sample yielded the 14 T cell receptor beta chains listed below, sequenced in a study of blood T cell repertoires in COVID-19. Sequencing used immunoSEQ multiplex PCR; TCRdb keeps in-frame clones, though not all of them. The data hold approximately 400,000 clones, with around 87% observed a single time. Sequencing was performed on PBMCs or T cells enriched from blood (not recorded which). The origin of the receptors is a man aged 25-45 years who had recovered from COVID-19.

The chain recombines TRBV3-1 (or the pseudogene TRBV3-2) with TRBJ2-7, with TRBD1 as a possible D gene (5 bases). Germline loops: CDR1 LGHDT, CDR2 YNNKEL (reference sequence). V was shortened by 1 base and J by 3 bases, with 13 bases between the two germline ends. The CDR3 totals 15 residues. This CDR3 reads CASSQATVSIYEQYF. Here the CDR3 DNA reads TGTGCCAGCAGCCAAGCGACAGTTTCCATCTACGAGCAGTACTTC.

The chain employs TRBV9 and TRBJ1-1; D unclear. V was trimmed by 1 base and J by 7 bases, leaving 11 bases between them. The germline V gene has CDR1 SGDLS and CDR2 YYNGEE. This CDR3 is 13 amino acids long. CDR3: CASSVIATDEAFF. The CDR3 DNA follows: TGTGCCAGCAGCGTAATCGCAACAGATGAAGCTTTCTTT.

The genes are TRBV19 and TRBJ2-4; D gene unclear. V was cut by 7 bases and J by 3 bases, with 16 bases left in between. CDR3 length: 15 residues. Per germline, CDR1 LNHDA and CDR2 SQIVND (reference sequence). The chain's CDR3 is CASTVTRFGKNIQYF. The DNA of the CDR3 is TGTGCCAGTACGGTCACTCGGTTCGGCAAAAACATTCAGTACTTC.

Remarks on this clone: This CDR3 is also generated by other DNA sequences in the sample. The CDR3 loop is CASSSGGLNYGYTF. CDR3 DNA sequence: TGCGCCAGCAGCTCCGGGGGACTTAACTATGGCTACACCTTC. The J gene is TRBJ1-2, the V gene TRBV5-1, with a tentative D call TRBD1 (5 bases). Germline V lookup: CDR1 SGHRS, CDR2 YFSETQ. This CDR3 has 14 residues. The V and J ends lost 3 bases and 1 base respectively, with 10 bases between them.

The genes are TRBV4-2 and TRBJ1-3; maybe TRBD1 (5 bases). The CDR3 has 15 residues. The V end was cut by 0 bases, the J end by 5 bases, with 11 bases between. The germline V gene has CDR1 LGHNA and CDR2 YNFKEQ. The CDR3 is CASSQDRGGRNTIYF. CDR3 in DNA: TGTGCCAGCAGCCAAGATCGGGGGGGTAGAAACACCATATATTTT.

V and J are TRBV30 and TRBJ2-7, with 7 positions matching TRBD1. Germline-derived CDR1 and CDR2 are GTSNPN and SVGIG (reference sequence). The junction had 11 bases not matched to a gene; V was cut back by 7 bases and J by 2 bases. This CDR3 is 14 amino acids long. The CDR3 DNA follows: TGTGCCTCTGACAAACAGGGGTCCCCCTACGAGCAGTACTTC. Protein product: CASDKQGSPYEQYF.

This clone was observed once. V usage is TRBV11-2 and J usage is TRBJ1-1; 11 bases line up with TRBD1. The CDR3 has 15 amino acids. The germline V gene encodes CDR1 SGHAT and CDR2 FQNNGV. V lost 5 bases and J lost 6; bases outside the gene matches: 8. CDR3 loop: CASSLGTGGGSEAFF. In nucleotides, the CDR3 is TGTGCCAGCAGCCTAGGGACAGGGGGAGGGTCTGAAGCTTTCTTT.

The chain couples TRBV6-5 to TRBJ2-1; 7 nucleotides match TRBD2. V was clipped by 8 bases and J by 4 bases; unmatched bases: 5. Germline CDR1 reads MNHEY; CDR2 reads SVGAGI. The CDR3 extends over 13 amino acids. CDR3 amino acids: CASRGEAYNEQFF. CDR3 nucleotide sequence: TGTGCCAGCCGGGGGGAAGCTTACAATGAGCAGTTCTTC.

The V gene is TRBV15, the J gene TRBJ2-7; possible D gene TRBD1, 6 bases. Germline CDR1 reads LNHNV; CDR2 reads YYDKDF (reference sequence). Trimming took 1 base from V and 3 from J, leaving 13 bases between them. CDR3 size: 15 residues. CDR3 amino acids: CATSRGLGAYYEQYF. The CDR3 nucleotides are TGTGCCACCAGCAGAGGATTGGGGGCTTACTACGAGCAGTACTTC. The full variable domain, rest sourced from reference TRBV15 and TRBJ2-7, is DAMVIQNPRYQVTQFGKPVTLSCSQTLNHNVMYWYQQKSSQAPKLLFHYYDKDFNNEADTPDNFQSRRPNTSFCFLDIRSPGLGDTAMYLCATSRGLGAYYEQYFGPGTRLTVT.

This clone was detected once. The V call is TRBV6-5, the J call TRBJ1-3; D gene unclear. Germline V lookup: CDR1 MNHEY, CDR2 SVGAGI. V lost 6 bases, J lost 1 base, and 13 bases lay in between. The CDR3 covers 15 residues. CDR3 amino acids: CASRRTWESGNTIYF. The CDR3 bases are TGTGCCAGCAGACGCACATGGGAGTCTGGAAACACCATATATTTT.

CDR3 residues: CASSYSVGRSYNEQFF. CDR3 DNA sequence: TGTGCCAGCAGTTACAGTGTGGGCAGGTCTTACAATGAGCAGTTCTTC. This chain uses TRBV6-2 or TRBV6-3 with TRBJ2-1; D ambiguous. Germline V CDR1 and CDR2: MNHEY, SVGEGT. Trimming left V 2 bases short and J 4 bases short, with 15 bases between. The CDR3 covers 16 residues.

This clone is a singleton in its sample. The chain couples TRBV4-2 to TRBJ2-3; 14 bases are a match to TRBD2. The CDR3 loop spans 18 amino acids. J was trimmed by 2 bases and V by 4 bases; bases with no gene match: 8. In germline, CDR1 is LGHNA, CDR2 YNFKEQ. The CDR3 nucleotides read TGTGCCAGCAGCCTCTTGACTAGCGGGGGGGAGAACACAGATACGCAGTATTTT. Translation gives CASSLLTSGGENTDTQYF.

This chain uses TRBV6-2 or TRBV6-3 with TRBJ2-2; no clear D gene. The germline CDR1 and CDR2 sequences are MNHEY and SVGEGT. V dropped 6 bases and J dropped 6 bases, with 5 bases sitting between them. CDR3 length: 11 residues. The CDR3 here is CASSAAGELFF. The CDR3 coding sequence is TGTGCCAGCAGCGCGGCCGGGGAGCTGTTTTTT.

This chain uses TRBV12-5 with TRBJ1-2; D not certain. The CDR3 sequence is 12 residues long. In germline, CDR1 is LGHNT, CDR2 FRNRAP. The V gene lost 2 bases and the J gene lost 8 bases, with 9 bases spanning the gap. This chain's CDR3 is CASGLPLGGYTF. The CDR3 DNA sequence: TGTGCTAGTGGTTTGCCACTGGGCGGCTACACCTTC. The entire variable domain, with the rest obtained from reference TRBV12-5 and TRBJ1-2, is as follows: DARVTQTPRHKVTEMGQEVTMRCQPILGHNTVFWYRQTMMQGLELLAYFRNRAPLDDSGMPKDRFSAEMPDATLATLKIQPSEPRDSAVYFCASGLPLGGYTFGSGTRLTVV.